A single sample is the source of the 20 T cell receptor beta chains below, sequenced in a study of T cells in localized non-small cell lung cancer. Some clones are missing from TCRdb's copy, which holds only in-frame ones; the method was immunoSEQ multiplex PCR. The table includes approximately 34,000 clones, around 85% detected once. Material: peripheral blood, obtained before any cancer treatment. The receptors shown here come from a woman aged 40-69 years with stage I lung adenocarcinoma.

The chain uses TRBV5-4 and TRBJ2-7; 13 positions match TRBD2. The CDR3 is made up of 16 amino acids. In germline, CDR1 is SGHNT, CDR2 YYREEE (reference sequence). Unmatched junction bases numbered 6, after V lost 4 bases and J lost 2 bases. The CDR3 DNA sequence: TGTGCCAGCAGCAAGGGGGGACTAGCGGGGCCCTACGAGCAGTACTTC. It is translated as CASSKGGLAGPYEQYF.

The chain links TRBV18 to TRBJ2-1, with 7 bases matching TRBD1. V gave up 6 bases and J gave up 10 bases; unmatched junction bases: 6. There are 12 residues in the CDR3. The germline gives CDR1 KGHSH, CDR2 LQKENI. The CDR3 spells CASSRQGREQFF. CDR3 nucleotide sequence: TGTGCCAGCTCTCGACAGGGCCGGGAGCAGTTCTTC. The complete variable domain, with remaining parts taken from reference TRBV18 and TRBJ2-1, reads NAGVMQNPRHLVRRRGQEARLRCSPMKGHSHVYWYRQLPEEGLKFMVYLQKENIIDESGMPKERFSAEFPKEGPSILRIQQVVRGDSAAYFCASSRQGREQFFGPGTRLTVL.

The chain has TRBV5-1 and TRBJ1-5; D is perhaps TRBD1 (6 bases). Germline V gene data show CDR1 as SGHRS and CDR2 as YFSETQ. The V end was cut by 4 bases, the J end by 1 base, with 15 bases between. This CDR3 comprises 16 residues. CDR3 in amino acids: CASSPTSGVSNQPQHF. CDR3 DNA sequence: TGCGCCAGCAGCCCCACTTCAGGGGTGAGCAATCAGCCCCAGCATTTT.

The rearrangement links TRBV4-1 to TRBJ2-7; 14 nucleotides agree with TRBD2. Germline V gene data show CDR1 as MGHRA and CDR2 as YSYEKL. The CDR3 sequence is 20 residues long. J gave up 0 bases and V 1 base, and 11 bases lay outside the gene matches. The CDR3 region has the DNA TGCGCCAGCAGCCAAGTAAGGGGGACTAGCGGGGGCCTCGTCTCCTACGAGCAGTACTTC. Translation: CASSQVRGTSGGLVSYEQYF.

The chain couples TRBV7-2 to TRBJ2-7; 8 positions agree with TRBD1. The V gene's germline CDR1 is SGHTA and CDR2 FQGNSA. Germline trimming cut 2 bases from V and 3 bases from J; bases unmatched to any gene: 6. The CDR3 has 15 residues. The chain's CDR3 is CASSLSFGQGYEQYF. CDR3 nucleotides: TGTGCCAGCAGCTTAAGTTTCGGACAGGGCTACGAGCAGTACTTC.

The rearrangement uses TRBV6-5 and TRBJ2-3, with D hard to call. Per germline, CDR1 MNHEY and CDR2 SVGAGI. The length of the CDR3 is 14 residues. With 5 bases removed from V and 0 bases from J, the gap between germline ends came to 9 bases. CDR3 region: CASSLRRSTDTQYF. The CDR3 region has the DNA TGTGCCAGCAGTCTTAGGAGAAGCACAGATACGCAGTATTTT.

The chain has TRBV7-8 and TRBJ2-3, with D possibly matching TRBD2 (6 bases). Trimming removed 2 bases from V and 0 bases from J, with 9 bases in between. Per germline, CDR1 SGHVS and CDR2 FQNEAQ. This CDR3 is built from 15 residues. CDR3 coding DNA: TGTGCCAGCAGCTTAAGGAGGGTCAGCACAGATACGCAGTATTTT. This translates into CASSLRRVSTDTQYF.

The chain is built from TRBV6-6 and TRBJ2-7; D is unclear. CDR3 length: 13 residues. CDR1 is MNHNY, CDR2 SVGAGI, per germline (reference sequence). The ends were cut back, 8 bases at V and 6 bases at J, with 17 bases in the middle. The CDR3 sequence is CASAETSPGEQYF. The CDR3 region has the DNA TGTGCCAGCGCCGAAACATCTCCAGGCGAGCAGTACTTC.

The rearrangement links TRBV19 to TRBJ1-1, with a tentative D call TRBD1 (5 bases). The CDR3 length is 13 residues. V lost 3 bases, J lost 7 bases, and 12 bases lay in between. The germline V gene encodes CDR1 LNHDA and CDR2 SQIVND (reference sequence). For the CDR3, the DNA is TGTGCCAGTAGTATTTCACTCGGGGGTGAAGCTTTCTTT. It is translated as CASSISLGGEAFF.

This clone appeared once. The chain has TRBV7-2 and TRBJ2-7; 9 nucleotides match TRBD1. V shed 0 bases, J shed 3 bases, and the junction held 6 bases outside the gene matches. There are 16 residues in the CDR3. Germline V gene sequence: CDR1 SGHTA, CDR2 FQGNSA. In DNA form, the CDR3 reads TGTGCCAGCAGCTTAGCCGGGACAGGGACCAACTACGAGCAGTACTTC. This codes for CASSLAGTGTNYEQYF.

The chain links TRBV18 to TRBJ2-2, with D perhaps given as TRBD1 or TRBD2 (6 bases each). The CDR3 consists of 13 residues. Germline lookup yields CDR1 KGHSH and CDR2 LQKENI. V gave up 4 bases and J gave up 4 bases, with 7 bases separating them. The CDR3 region has the DNA TGTGCCAGCTCACGGGGGGCCACCGGGGAGCTGTTTTTT. This codes for CASSRGATGELFF.

J is TRBJ1-1 and V is TRBV21-1. TRBV21-1 is assigned pseudogene status. The CDR3 runs 14 residues. CDR3 nucleotides: TGTGCCAGCAGCAAAGGGGACTCTTGTGGTGAAGCTTTCTTT. Its translation: CASSKGDSCGEAFF.

The DNA of the CDR3 is TGTGCCAGCAGCTTGGCCGGGGGGGCAGGTGGAGAGACCCAGTACTTC. It yields the protein CASSLAGGAGGETQYF. The chain is built from TRBV5-4 and TRBJ2-5; 8 positions match TRBD2. This CDR3 spans 16 amino acids. Germline CDR1 and CDR2: SGHNT and YYREEE (reference sequence). J was trimmed by 4 bases and V by 0 bases; bases with no gene match: 8.

The V and J genes are TRBV5-1 and TRBJ1-6, with D uncertain. Germline assignment: CDR1 SGHRS and CDR2 YFSETQ. The CDR3 spans 15 residues. Trimming removed 5 bases at V and 5 bases at J, with 14 bases between. The CDR3 loop reads CASSPNQANNSPLHF. In DNA, the CDR3 is TGCGCCAGCAGTCCGAACCAGGCTAATAATTCACCCCTCCACTTT.

The chain is built from TRBV7-2 and TRBJ2-7, with 9 bases aligning to TRBD1. CDR1 is SGHTA, CDR2 FQGNSA, per germline. CDR3 length: 14 amino acids. V trimming: 5 bases; J trimming: 2 bases; junction bases outside the gene matches: 4. This chain's CDR3 is CASSPRDRAYEQYF. DNA for the CDR3: TGTGCCAGCAGCCCCCGGGACAGGGCCTACGAGCAGTACTTC.

The chain joins TRBV10-3 to TRBJ1-2; D is uncertain. CDR1 and CDR2 (germline): ENHRY, SYGVKD. Trimming took 2 bases from V and 4 from J, leaving 8 bases between them. This CDR3 contains 13 residues. CDR3 bases: TGTGCCATCAGTGAGGTGTTGACCTATGGCTACACCTTC. It translates to CAISEVLTYGYTF.

V and J are TRBV7-9 and TRBJ1-4, with TRBD1 matching 9 bases. V shed 5 bases and J 0 bases; nucleotides not matched to a gene: 7. The V gene's germline CDR1 is SEHNR and CDR2 FQNEAQ (reference sequence). The CDR3 consists of 17 residues. The CDR3 region is CASSVGQGKSTNEKLFF. The CDR3, as DNA: TGTGCCAGCAGCGTAGGACAGGGGAAATCAACTAATGAAAAACTGTTTTTT.

This rearrangement joins TRBV18 to TRBJ2-1; the match to TRBD1 covers 9 bases. The germline V gene has CDR1 KGHSH and CDR2 LQKENI. V dropped 4 bases and J dropped 8; count of bases not matched to a gene: 9. The CDR3 length is 15 residues. This chain's CDR3 is CASSQPGTGLYEQFF. CDR3 DNA: TGTGCCAGCTCACAACCCGGGACAGGGTTATATGAGCAGTTCTTC.

The chain has TRBV6-4 and TRBJ2-1, with 12 bases matching TRBD2. The CDR3 contains 14 residues. Germline-derived CDR1 and CDR2 are MRHNA and SNTAGT. The junction had 3 bases not matched to a gene; V was cut back by 0 bases and J by 12 bases. The CDR3 DNA reads TGTGCCAGCAGTGACTCCGGGACTAGCGGGCCGCAGTTCTTC. Translation gives CASSDSGTSGPQFF.

This clone has only one observation. As DNA, the CDR3 is TGCGCCAGCAGCTTGGAAGGTAGCGGGGGGCTTAGCACAGATACGCAGTATTTT. Translation: CASSLEGSGGLSTDTQYF. The chain has TRBV5-1 and TRBJ2-3, with 10 bases aligning to TRBD2. The CDR3 runs 18 residues. Looked up from germline, CDR1 is SGHRS and CDR2 is YFSETQ. J lost 0 bases, V lost 0 bases, and 7 bases had no gene match.